This T cell receptor beta chain was sequenced during a study of cytomegalovirus exposure and HLA in healthy donors. Use of 60 Vbeta and 13 Jbeta primers characterized the PCR. Assay used: immunoSEQ multiplex PCR; TCRdb lists only in-frame clones, some missing. The sample shows about 270,000 clones, more than 55% of them seen only once. The CDR3 is 13 amino acids. CDR1 MGHDK and CDR2 SYGVNS come from the germline V gene. To note about this clone: One end of the junction does not line up with germline, which may come from a read error.

This sequence was found in a female donor in good health and CMV-seronegative. The chain combines TRBV25-1 with TRBJ2-1; 8 bases agree with TRBD1. Sequencing was done on a sample of PBMCs. CDR3 loop: CASSVTGARTEVF. DNA for the CDR3: TGTGCCAGCAGTGTGACAGGGGCGCGGACGGAGGTCTTC.